This TCR beta chain emerged from a study of blood T cell repertoires in COVID-19. Study details: Researchers got acute and convalescent COVID-19 samples from the United States, Italy and Spain. From T cells, B-cell-depleted T cells, or PBMCs came the material, which was cDNA or gDNA.

Germline CDR1 SGHTS, CDR2 YDEGEE. The CDR3 runs to 17 residues. V shed 3 bases and J shed 3 bases, with 18 bases lying between them. The table came from immunoSEQ multiplex PCR; TCRdb's copy has only in-frame clones and leaves some out. Of under 250,000 clones listed, less than 85% are singletons. V and J are TRBV5-8 and TRBJ2-2; D is perhaps TRBD2 (7 bases). The TCR was taken from a woman between 65 and 79 years old with acute or convalescent COVID-19. The sample was peripheral blood. CDR3: CASSSTWGGGYTGELFF. The CDR3 nucleotides are TGTGCCAGCAGCTCGACCTGGGGGGGCGGTTACACCGGGGAGCTGTTTTTT.